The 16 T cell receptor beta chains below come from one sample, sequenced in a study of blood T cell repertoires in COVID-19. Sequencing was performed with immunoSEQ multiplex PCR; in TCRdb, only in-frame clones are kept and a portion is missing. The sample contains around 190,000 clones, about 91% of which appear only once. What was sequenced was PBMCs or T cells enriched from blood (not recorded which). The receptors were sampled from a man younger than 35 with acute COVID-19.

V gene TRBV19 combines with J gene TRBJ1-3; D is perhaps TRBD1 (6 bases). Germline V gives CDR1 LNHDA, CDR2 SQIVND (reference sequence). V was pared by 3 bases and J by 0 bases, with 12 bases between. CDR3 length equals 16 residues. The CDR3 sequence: CASSIIPTGSGNTIYF. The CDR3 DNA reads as TGTGCCAGTAGTATTATACCGACAGGCTCTGGAAACACCATATATTTT.

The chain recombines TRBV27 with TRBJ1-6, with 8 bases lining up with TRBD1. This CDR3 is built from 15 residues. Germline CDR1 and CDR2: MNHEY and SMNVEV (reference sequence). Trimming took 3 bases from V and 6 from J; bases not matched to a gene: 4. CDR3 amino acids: CASSFGQGFNSPLHF. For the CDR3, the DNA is TGTGCCAGCAGTTTTGGACAGGGCTTTAATTCACCCCTCCACTTT.

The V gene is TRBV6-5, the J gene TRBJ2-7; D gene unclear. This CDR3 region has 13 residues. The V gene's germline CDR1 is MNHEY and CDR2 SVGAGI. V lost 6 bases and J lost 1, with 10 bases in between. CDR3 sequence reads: CASSQPESYEQYF. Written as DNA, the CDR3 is TGTGCCAGCAGCCAACCGGAGTCCTACGAGCAGTACTTC.

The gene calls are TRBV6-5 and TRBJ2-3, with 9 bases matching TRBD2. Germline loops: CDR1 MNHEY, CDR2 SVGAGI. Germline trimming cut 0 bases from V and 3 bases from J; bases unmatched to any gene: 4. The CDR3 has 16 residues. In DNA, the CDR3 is TGTGCCAGCAGTTACTCGACTAGCGGAGGGACAGATACGCAGTATTTT. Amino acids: CASSYSTSGGTDTQYF.

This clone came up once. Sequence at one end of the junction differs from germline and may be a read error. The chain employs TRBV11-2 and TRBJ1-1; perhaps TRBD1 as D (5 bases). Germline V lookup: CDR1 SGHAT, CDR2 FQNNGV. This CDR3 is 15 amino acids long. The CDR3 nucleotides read TGTGCCAGCAGCCTAGAATCTAGGGGAATCCCTGAAGCTTTCTTT. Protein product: CASSLESRGIPEAFF.

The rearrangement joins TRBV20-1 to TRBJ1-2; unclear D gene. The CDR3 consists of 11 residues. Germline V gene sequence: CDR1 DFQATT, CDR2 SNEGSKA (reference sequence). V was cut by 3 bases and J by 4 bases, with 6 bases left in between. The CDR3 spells CSARPGYGYTF. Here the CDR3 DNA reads TGCAGTGCTAGGCCCGGCTATGGCTACACCTTC.

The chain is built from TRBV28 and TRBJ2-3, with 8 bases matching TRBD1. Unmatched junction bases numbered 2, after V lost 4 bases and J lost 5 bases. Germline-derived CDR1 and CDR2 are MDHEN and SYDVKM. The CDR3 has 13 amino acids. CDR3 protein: CASSSDRGDTQYF. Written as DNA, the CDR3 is TGTGCCAGCAGTTCCGACAGGGGAGATACGCAGTATTTT.

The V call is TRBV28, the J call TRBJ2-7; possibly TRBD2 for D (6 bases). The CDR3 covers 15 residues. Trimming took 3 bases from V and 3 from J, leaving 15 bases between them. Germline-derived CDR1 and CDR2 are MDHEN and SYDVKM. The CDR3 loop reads CASSFLLAAVYEQYF. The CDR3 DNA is TGTGCCAGCAGTTTCCTATTAGCGGCGGTCTACGAGCAGTACTTC.

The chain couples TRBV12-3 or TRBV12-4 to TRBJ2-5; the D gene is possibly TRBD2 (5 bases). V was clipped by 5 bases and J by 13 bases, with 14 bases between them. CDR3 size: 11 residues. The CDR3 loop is CASSTSKRLYF. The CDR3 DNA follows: TGTGCCAGCAGTACTAGTAAGAGATTGTACTTC.

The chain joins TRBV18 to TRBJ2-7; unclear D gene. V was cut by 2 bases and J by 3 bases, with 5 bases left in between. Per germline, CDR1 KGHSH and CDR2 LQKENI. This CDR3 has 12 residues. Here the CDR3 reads CASSPGRYEQYF. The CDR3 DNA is TGTGCCAGCTCACCAGGGCGCTACGAGCAGTACTTC.

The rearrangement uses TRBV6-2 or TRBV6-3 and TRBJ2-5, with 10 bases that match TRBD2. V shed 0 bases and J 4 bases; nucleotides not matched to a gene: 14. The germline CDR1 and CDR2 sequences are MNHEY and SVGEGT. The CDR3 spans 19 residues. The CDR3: CASSYSQRGSGRFGETQYF. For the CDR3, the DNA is TGTGCCAGCAGTTACTCGCAACGGGGTAGCGGGAGGTTCGGAGAGACCCAGTACTTC.

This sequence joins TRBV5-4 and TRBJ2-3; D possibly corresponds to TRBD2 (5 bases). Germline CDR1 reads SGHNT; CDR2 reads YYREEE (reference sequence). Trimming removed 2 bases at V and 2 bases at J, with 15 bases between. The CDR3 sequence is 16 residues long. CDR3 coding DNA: TGTGCCAGCAGCTTCCCTGGACTCTATGCCACAGATACGCAGTATTTT. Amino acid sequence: CASSFPGLYATDTQYF.

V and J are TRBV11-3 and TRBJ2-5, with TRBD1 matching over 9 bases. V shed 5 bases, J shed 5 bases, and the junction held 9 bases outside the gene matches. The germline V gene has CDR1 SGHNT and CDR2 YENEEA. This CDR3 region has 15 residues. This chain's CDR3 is CASSLTGQGQETQYF. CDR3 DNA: TGTGCCAGCAGCCTAACGGGACAGGGACAGGAGACCCAGTACTTC.

In DNA, the CDR3 is TGTGCCAGCAGCTTAGACGGGGGGCAGTACTTC. This translates into CASSLDGGQYF. The chain links TRBV11-3 to TRBJ2-7; D is perhaps TRBD2 (6 bases). The CDR3 is made up of 11 amino acids. The germline CDR1 and CDR2 sequences are SGHNT and YENEEA. V shed 0 bases and J shed 9 bases, with 6 bases lying between them. The full variable domain, rest sourced from reference TRBV11-3 and TRBJ2-7, is EAGVVQSPRYKIIEKKQPVAFWCNPISGHNTLYWYLQNLGQGPELLIRYENEEAVDDSQLPKDRFSAERLKGVDSTLKIQPAELGDSAVYLCASSLDGGQYFGPGTRLTVT.

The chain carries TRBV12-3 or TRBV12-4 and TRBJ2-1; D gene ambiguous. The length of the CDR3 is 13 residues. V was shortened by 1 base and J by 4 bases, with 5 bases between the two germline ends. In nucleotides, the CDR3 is TGTGCCAGCAGTTTAGACAGTTACAATGAGCAGTTCTTC. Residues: CASSLDSYNEQFF.

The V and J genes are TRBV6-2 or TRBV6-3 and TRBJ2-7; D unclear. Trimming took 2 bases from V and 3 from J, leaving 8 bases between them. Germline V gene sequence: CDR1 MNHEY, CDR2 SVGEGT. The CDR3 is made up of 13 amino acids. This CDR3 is CASSYMSNYEQYF. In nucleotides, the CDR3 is TGTGCCAGCAGTTACATGAGTAACTACGAGCAGTACTTC.